Listed below are T cell receptor beta chains from one sample, sequenced in a study of tumor T cells in aggressive B-cell lymphoma. Some clones are missing from TCRdb's copy, which holds only in-frame ones; the method was immunoSEQ multiplex PCR. Found here are some 350 clones, roughly 96% of them singletons; the top ten hold approximately 9.6%. Sequencing used tumor tissue. These receptors were taken from an adult with diffuse large B cell lymphoma. The CDR3 runs from the conserved cysteine through the conserved F or W. The D gene is left open where the match is weak.

D gene	J gene	V gene	CDR3 protein
TRBD1	TRBJ1-2	TRBV4-1	CASSQSGTAHYGYTF
.	TRBJ2-1	TRBV7-9	CASSLKGREDEQFF
.	TRBJ1-3	TRBV19	CASSGLSAGNTIYF
TRBD1	TRBJ1-2	TRBV7-7	CAVGDSYNYGYTF
.	TRBJ1-6	TRBV21-1	CASSIFVATHTHNSPLHF
.	TRBJ1-2	TRBV5-4	CASSPREGMHGYTF
.	.	TRBV7-6	CASSPNTLRSNEQYF
.	TRBJ2-1	TRBV21-1	CASSKPGQKQCEQFF
.	TRBJ1-2	TRBV4-1	CASSQESGFTF
.	TRBJ2-1	TRBV2	CASSEEGGLYNEQFF
.	TRBJ2-2	TRBV11-2	CASSLSGDTGELFF
.	TRBJ1-1	TRBV5-1	CASSFSVSGNTEAFF
TRBD2	TRBJ2-5	TRBV4-3	CASSLGGGPSETQYF
TRBD1	TRBJ2-2	TRBV29-1	CSVTRTGNTGELFF
.	TRBJ2-2	TRBV15	CATNRDSSRVNTGELFF
.	TRBJ1-2	TRBV19	CTSSIFRQLTLYGYTF
.	TRBJ2-1	TRBV6-1	CASSVQGGEQFF